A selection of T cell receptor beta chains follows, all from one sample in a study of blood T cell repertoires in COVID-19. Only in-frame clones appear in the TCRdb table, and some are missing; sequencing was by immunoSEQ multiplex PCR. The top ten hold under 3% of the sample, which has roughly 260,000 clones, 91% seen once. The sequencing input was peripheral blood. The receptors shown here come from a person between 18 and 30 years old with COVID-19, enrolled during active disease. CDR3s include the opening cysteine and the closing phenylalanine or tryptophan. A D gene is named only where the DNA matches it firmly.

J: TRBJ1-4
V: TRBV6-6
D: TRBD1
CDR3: CASRSRTGHNEKLFF

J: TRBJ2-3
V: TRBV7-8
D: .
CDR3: CASSISRTDTQYF

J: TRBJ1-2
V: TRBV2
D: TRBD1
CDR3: CASSADRVRYGYTF

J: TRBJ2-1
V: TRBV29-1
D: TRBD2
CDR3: CSVLPKGREAYNEQFF

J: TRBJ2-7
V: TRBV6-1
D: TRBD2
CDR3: CASSESRTSGKYEQYF

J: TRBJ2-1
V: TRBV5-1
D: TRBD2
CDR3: CASSLVGGGYNEQFF

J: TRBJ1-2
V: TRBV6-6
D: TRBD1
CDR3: CASSYSGQGANGYTF

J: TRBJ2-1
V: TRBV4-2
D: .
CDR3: CASSQDLTLSGNEQFF

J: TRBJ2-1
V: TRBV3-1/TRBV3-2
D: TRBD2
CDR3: CASSGTGTSVPRDSYNEQFF

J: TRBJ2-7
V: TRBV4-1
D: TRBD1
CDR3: CASSRDPGTVFYEQYF

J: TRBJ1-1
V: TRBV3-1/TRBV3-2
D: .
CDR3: CASSHRQLGTEAFF

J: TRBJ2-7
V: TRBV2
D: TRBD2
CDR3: CASSETSGTLYGEQYF

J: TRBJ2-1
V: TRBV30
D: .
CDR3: CAVGRAEQFF

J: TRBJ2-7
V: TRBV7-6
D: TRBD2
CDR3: CASRRSSGSSYEQYF

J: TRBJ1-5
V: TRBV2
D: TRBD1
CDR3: CASRAAGTGGKFGNQPQHF

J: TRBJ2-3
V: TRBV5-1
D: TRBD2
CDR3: CASSFGLAGGNTDTQYF

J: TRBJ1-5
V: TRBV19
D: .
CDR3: CASSPQGYSNQPQHF

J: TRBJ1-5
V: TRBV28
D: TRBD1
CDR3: CASSSPRQGDKQPQHF

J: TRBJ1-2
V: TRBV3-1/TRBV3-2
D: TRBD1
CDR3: CASSLGTGFYGYTF